Given below is one TCR beta chain in context. Its antigen is currently not known. Per-base quality was not reported, and no clone a single base away is much larger than it. Interpreted using the paper, the time point label stands for: before natalizumab initiation. Every listed patient had received interferon beta before, and every PML patient was female. Blood samples for T0 were taken before the first natalizumab infusion. Ficoll-Hypaque density gradient centrifugation was used to isolate peripheral blood mononuclear cells. These data come from a study of multiple sclerosis patients with progressive multifocal leukoencephalopathy (dated 2019 in TCRdb). About the full investigation: Four or five natalizumab-treated MS patients who did not develop PML were used as controls and were sampled longitudinally. Peripheral T and B cells were examined in MS patients who went on to develop PML (4 under natalizumab, 1 after alemtuzumab) as well as in treated patients who did not. From before therapy, through 6 and 12 months, up to PML onset, two natalizumab-treated patients who later developed PML were tracked longitudinally. The goal was to find JC virus-specific or public T-cell expansions that arose at the time of PML onset. Overall results and qualifications from the work: Analysis was restricted to peripheral blood, although for natalizumab-associated PML, cerebrospinal fluid or brain lymphocytes might be more informative. Because the cohort was small and descriptive, it remained unclear whether the findings reflect JC virus infection or general immunocompromise. Lower normalized Shannon entropy suggested less diverse TRB repertoires in most PML patients, whereas the natalizumab-treated controls showed values near 1. When PML developed, no shared TRBV or TRBJ gene usage and no preferred TRBV-TRBJ pairings were found. TRB clones with frequency above 0.5% were observed only in PML patients, but the clones expanded at PML onset were found to be already present before and during natalizumab therapy.

Amplification of TRB CDR3 regions from genomic DNA was performed at survey-level depth using the immunoSEQ two-step multiplex PCR. Synthetic inline TR CDR3 controls covering all V-J pairings were spiked into each PCR so that template counts could be estimated and amplification bias removed. Reads went through processing to reduce amplification and sequencing bias, and quantification was done against synthetic TR CDR3 analogs. The authors processed their data as follows. Raw data were processed in ImmunoSEQ Analyzer, removing out-of-frame sequences and CDR3s with stop codons, and genes were named by IMGT nomenclature. Repertoire diversity was summarized as normalized Shannon entropy, defined as 1 minus Pielou's evenness. Only TRB sequences sharing the V gene, the J gene and the CDR3 were counted as identical. Public PML clonotypes were defined as CDR3s shared by two or more PML-onset samples but absent from earlier samples, from controls, and from public databases. CDR3 amino acid composition by position was analyzed with Skylign using the observed count method. What TCRdb holds here is the immuneACCESS table cut down to in-frame rearrangements. Part of the clones is not present; checked against another copy, under half of the missing clones reflect an unresolved V gene, and the others are unexplained. The D gene and trimming were derived from the DNA, and the V and J assignments and clone size from that table. For this sample the table gives more than 25,000 clones, of which 88% were detected only once. The ten most abundant clones make up about 1.1% of the sample.

V is pared back by 6 bases and J by 4 bases, with 12 bases lying between the germline termini. The CDR3, cysteine through phenylalanine, is 13 amino acids long. Only the CDR3 part of the read is kept: 39 bases, read in frame from the first base. CDR1 and CDR2 (WSHSY, SAAADI) derive from the germline V gene. The sequence links TRBV10-2 to TRBJ1-1; there is no confident call for the D gene. What was sequenced was PBMCs. The sequence was collected from a human donor with multiple sclerosis. The CDR3 region: CASSGGIITEAFF. The DNA sequence follows: TGCGCCAGCAGCGGCGGGATCATCACTGAAGCTTTCTTT.